A selection of T cell receptor beta chains follows, all from one sample in a study of T-cell reconstitution after alpha-beta-depleted transplantation in children. Each CDR3 protein gets one entry after TCRdb re-called the PCR reads with MiXCR. The sample lists 700,000 to 950,000 distinct CDR3 sequences, roughly 15% occurring once. Sequenced here: PBMCs, mostly from graft donor cells, sampled 360 days after TCRalphabeta/CD19-depleted stem cell transplant. Receptors originate from a male patient between 5 and 17 years old who had a stem cell transplant for acute lymphoblastic leukemia, so the T cells may come from the graft donor. Each CDR3 is given with its conserved first and last residue. D genes are given only for firm matches. Size is omitted from some rows. Given values are once, few, many or a class for expanded clones.

clone_size	v_call	d_call	j_call	cdr3_aa	cdr3_nt
many	TRBV5-1	TRBD2	TRBJ2-3	CASSHSGRAVDTQYF	TGCGCCAGCAGCCATAGCGGGAGGGCCGTGGATACGCAGTATTTT
NA	TRBV7-3	TRBD2	TRBJ2-1	CASSFTSGSTEQFF	TGTGCCAGCAGCTTTACTAGCGGGAGCACTGAGCAGTTCTTC
NA	TRBV20-1	TRBD2	TRBJ2-1	CSARDLAGDLYNEQFF	TGCAGTGCTAGAGATCTAGCGGGAGATCTCTACAATGAGCAGTTCTTC
few	TRBV7-3	NA	TRBJ2-7	CASSLSWGHEQYF	TGTGCCAGCAGCTTAAGTTGGGGCCACGAGCAGTACTTC
NA	TRBV24-1	TRBD2	TRBJ2-3	CATSDRLAGAGDTQYF	TGTGCCACCAGTGATCGACTAGCGGGAGCAGGTGATACGCAGTATTTT
once	TRBV20-1	TRBD2	TRBJ2-7	CSATIRTSGIYEQYF	TGCAGTGCTACGATCCGGACTAGCGGGATCTACGAGCAGTACTTC
NA	TRBV18	NA	TRBJ2-6	CASSRGISGANVLTF	TGTGCCAGCTCTCGGGGGATCTCTGGGGCCAACGTCCTGACTTTC
NA	TRBV6-2/TRBV6-3	TRBD2	TRBJ2-3	CASSYGGRATTQYF	TGTGCCAGCAGTTACGGCGGGAGGGCCACTACGCAGTATTTT
few	TRBV12-3/TRBV12-4	NA	TRBJ2-5	CASSSGKGRQWSTQYF	TGTGCCAGCAGTTCCGGGAAGGGAAGGCAGTGGTCGACCCAGTACTTC
NA	TRBV24-1	TRBD1	TRBJ2-7	CATSQAGQGSYEQYF	TGTGCCACCAGCCAGGCTGGACAGGGCTCCTACGAGCAGTACTTC
NA	TRBV11-2	NA	TRBJ2-1	CASSLSNPYNEQFF	TGTGCCAGCAGCTTGTCCAATCCCTACAATGAGCAGTTCTTC
few	TRBV20-1	NA	TRBJ2-2	CSARDPQDTGELFF	TGCAGTGCTAGAGATCCACAAGACACCGGGGAGCTGTTTTTT
NA	TRBV5-1	NA	TRBJ2-7	CASSPRAGTSYEQYF	TGCGCCAGCAGCCCCAGGGCGGGTACCTCCTACGAGCAGTACTTC
NA	TRBV29-1	TRBD2	TRBJ2-7	CSVRAGAGYEQYF	TGCAGCGTTCGAGCGGGAGCTGGCTACGAGCAGTACTTC
NA	TRBV27	NA	TRBJ2-3	CASTLRWGGTDTQYF	TGTGCCAGCACCCTCCGATGGGGTGGCACAGATACGCAGTATTTT
NA	TRBV29-1	TRBD2	TRBJ2-3	CSVETSGRGTDTQYF	TGCAGCGTGGAGACTAGCGGGAGGGGCACAGATACGCAGTATTTT
few	TRBV20-1	TRBD1	TRBJ2-3	CSATKIQGALSTDTQYF	TGCAGTGCTACTAAGATACAGGGGGCCCTTAGCACAGATACGCAGTATTTT
NA	TRBV5-1	TRBD2	TRBJ2-7	CASSLLSGRIGEQYF	TGCGCCAGCAGCTTACTAAGCGGGAGGATCGGAGAGCAGTACTTC
many	TRBV4-1	TRBD2	TRBJ2-3	CASSLQPTSGAVDTQYF	TGCGCCAGCAGCCTTCAACCGACTAGCGGGGCTGTCGATACGCAGTATTTT
NA	TRBV3-1	TRBD2	TRBJ2-5	CASSRTSRETQYF	TGTGCCAGCAGCCGGACTAGCAGGGAGACCCAGTACTTC
many	TRBV29-1	TRBD2	TRBJ2-5	CSVEDNGTSGFAETQYF	TGCAGCGTTGAAGATAATGGGACTAGCGGTTTCGCGGAGACCCAGTACTTC
NA	TRBV11-2	TRBD1	TRBJ1-5	CASSTHRGDYNQPQHF	TGTGCCAGCAGCACACACAGGGGGGACTACAATCAGCCCCAGCATTTT
few	TRBV7-6	NA	TRBJ2-3	CASSSHRLSDTQYF	TGTGCCAGCAGCTCCCACCGACTGAGTGATACGCAGTATTTT
many	TRBV12-3/TRBV12-4	NA	TRBJ2-3	CASSLAGTVTDTQYF	TGTGCCAGCAGTTTAGCCGGGACCGTCACAGATACGCAGTATTTT
few	TRBV29-1	TRBD1	TRBJ2-1	CSVEGQGVNNEQFF	TGCAGCGTCGAGGGACAGGGTGTTAACAATGAGCAGTTCTTC
NA	TRBV7-9	TRBD2	TRBJ2-2	CASIPTSWPGELFF	TGTGCCAGCATCCCGACTAGCTGGCCCGGGGAGCTGTTTTTT
NA	TRBV4-1	NA	TRBJ2-5	CASSQGVTSQETQYF	TGCGCCAGCAGCCAAGGCGTTACCTCACAAGAGACCCAGTACTTC
NA	TRBV5-1	TRBD1	TRBJ2-4	CASSLKRQGDGAKNIQYF	TGCGCCAGCAGCCTAAAACGACAGGGGGATGGGGCCAAAAACATTCAGTACTTC
few	TRBV15	NA	TRBJ2-1	CATRSQDTVSYNEQFF	TGTGCCACCAGATCACAGGATACTGTCTCCTACAATGAGCAGTTCTTC
NA	TRBV27	NA	TRBJ2-5	CASSPTRGPETQYF	TGTGCCAGCAGTCCCACCCGGGGCCCAGAGACCCAGTACTTC
many	TRBV27	TRBD2	TRBJ2-1	CASSRLAGLYNEQFF	TGTGCCAGCAGTCGACTAGCGGGCCTCTACAATGAGCAGTTCTTC
NA	TRBV5-1	TRBD2	TRBJ2-1	CASSLVPGGPNEQFF	TGCGCCAGCAGCTTGGTCCCGGGAGGGCCCAATGAGCAGTTCTTC
few	TRBV11-2	NA	TRBJ2-7	CASSPLPYLSGRSYEQYF	TGTGCCAGCAGTCCCCTCCCCTACCTGAGCGGGCGTTCCTACGAGCAGTACTTC